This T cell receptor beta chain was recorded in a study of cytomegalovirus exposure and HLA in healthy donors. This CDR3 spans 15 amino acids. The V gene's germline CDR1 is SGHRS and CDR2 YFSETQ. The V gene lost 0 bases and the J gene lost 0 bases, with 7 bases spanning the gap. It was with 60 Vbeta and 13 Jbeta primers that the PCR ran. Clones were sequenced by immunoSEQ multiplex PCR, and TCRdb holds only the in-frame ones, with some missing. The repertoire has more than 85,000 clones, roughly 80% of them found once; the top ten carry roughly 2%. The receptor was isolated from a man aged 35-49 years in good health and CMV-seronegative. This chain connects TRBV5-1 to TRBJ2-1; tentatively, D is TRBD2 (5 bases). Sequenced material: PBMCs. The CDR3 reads CASSLAGVSYNEQFF. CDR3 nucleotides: TGCGCCAGCAGCTTGGCCGGGGTCTCCTACAATGAGCAGTTCTTC.